A selection of T cell receptor beta chains follows, all from one sample in a study of spatial heterogeneity in lung cancer. TCRdb recomputed calls from the 5' RACE reads with MiXCR, one row per CDR3 protein. The sample yields about 120,000 distinct CDR3 sequences, roughly an eighth seen once. The sample in question was PBMCs, obtained at follow-up. These receptors were taken from a male donor with early-stage non-small cell lung cancer. CDR3s leave out the opening cysteine and the closing phenylalanine or tryptophan. Each record gives: V gene, J gene, clone size, CDR3 protein. Part of the rows lack a size; the others show once, few, many or a class for expanded clones.

>TRBV24-1|TRBJ2-1|.
ATRGTGVNEQF
>TRBV6-5|TRBJ2-3|many
ASSYRRTESDTQY
>TRBV10-1|TRBJ1-6|many
ASSEDANSPLH
>TRBV5-4|TRBJ1-2|.
ASSLEGRHGYT
>TRBV7-2|TRBJ2-1|few
ASSPGQGRGRNEQF
>TRBV18|TRBJ2-1|few
ASSPKGGSGNNEQF
>TRBV7-3|TRBJ1-1|few
ASSWDRNTEAF
>TRBV2|TRBJ2-1|few
ATTVGGLTTYNEQF
>TRBV7-9|TRBJ2-7|few
ASRAGGPHEQY
>TRBV7-9|TRBJ2-5|few
ASSSAPGTQY
>TRBV6-5|TRBJ1-1|many
ASSYRGALTEAF
>TRBV4-1|TRBJ1-2|.
ASSQDLATPYGYT
>TRBV9|TRBJ2-1|few
ASSVGTSGTRIGEQF
>TRBV30|TRBJ1-2|few
AWKADRAFRLYGYT
>TRBV6-5|TRBJ1-2|few
ASRLDSNYGYT
>TRBV7-9|TRBJ2-7|many
ASSLFLGTQTYEQY